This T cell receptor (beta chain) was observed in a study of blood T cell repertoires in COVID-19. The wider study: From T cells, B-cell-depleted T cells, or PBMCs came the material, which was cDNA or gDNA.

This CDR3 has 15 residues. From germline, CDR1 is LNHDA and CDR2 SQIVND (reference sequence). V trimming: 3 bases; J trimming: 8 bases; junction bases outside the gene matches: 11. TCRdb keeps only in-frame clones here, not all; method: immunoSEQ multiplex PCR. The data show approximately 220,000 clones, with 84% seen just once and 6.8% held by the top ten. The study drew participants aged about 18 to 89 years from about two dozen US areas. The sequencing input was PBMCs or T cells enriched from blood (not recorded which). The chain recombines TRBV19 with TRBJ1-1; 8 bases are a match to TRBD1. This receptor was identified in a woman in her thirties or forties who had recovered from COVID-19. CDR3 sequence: CASSIGTGPGLEAFF. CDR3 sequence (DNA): TGTGCCAGTAGTATCGGGACAGGCCCTGGGTTGGAAGCTTTCTTT.